This entry is about one T cell receptor beta chain. Then a second PCR, running about 6 to 12 cycles, was carried out with a sample-barcoded 5' primer and a J-beta primer mix. One entry per CDR3 protein, called by TCRdb with MiXCR from the 5' RACE reads. The table records around 790,000 distinct CDR3 sequences, around 43% of them present only once. This sample is drawn from a study of blood T cells in healthy people across ages. Deletions cut 1 base from V and 1 base from J, with 8 bases between. The germline gives CDR1 KGHSH, CDR2 LQKENI. This CDR3 is 14 amino acids long. The rearrangement joins TRBV18 to TRBJ2-7, with D uncertain. The sequence came from a man aged 55 to 70 in good health. The material sequenced was blood. CDR3 loop: CASSPQGFSYEQYF. CDR3 nucleotides: TGTGCCAGCTCACCACAGGGTTTTTCCTACGAGCAGTACTTC.